This T cell receptor (beta chain) is drawn from a study of blood T cell repertoires in COVID-19. Only in-frame clones appear in the TCRdb table, and some are missing; sequencing was by immunoSEQ multiplex PCR. Altogether approximately 86,000 clones are present, around three quarters being singletons, with the ten largest covering under 13%. The V end lost 2 bases, the J end lost 2 bases, and 12 bases lay between the germline ends. The CDR3 is 16 residues long. Germline V lookup: CDR1 MNHEY, CDR2 SVGAGI. The sequenced sample was peripheral blood. The gene calls are TRBV6-5 and TRBJ2-2; TRBD1 might be the D (5 bases). This clonotype originated in a woman in her 70s with acute or convalescent COVID-19. The CDR3 nucleotides are TGTGCCAGCAGTTACCCTTCGACAGTTAACACCGGGGAGCTGTTTTTT. Residues: CASSYPSTVNTGELFF.